The T cell receptor (beta chain) under discussion was sequenced for a study of T cell repertoires in aging, cancer and after chemotherapy (dated by TCRdb to between 2017 and 2020). Study-wide context: Six donor age groups were covered, ranging from 30 or younger up to 70 or older, and each group contained at least three individuals. Control TCR repertoires from healthy donors were recorded over several months to years, and clear clonal overlap was observed across re-sampling. In total, the full dataset held about 8.8 million TCR reads. The study profiled peripheral blood TCR beta repertoires from healthy donors and cancer patients to examine immunoaging and T cell reconstitution after chemotherapy. Alongside some 96 healthy donors serving as a reference group, the cohort included some 210 cancer patients, of whom some 94 had hematological cancers and some 130 had solid cancers. Paper-wide results and their limitations: Compared with age-matched healthy donors, untreated patients with hematological or solid cancers had significantly lower TCR diversity and higher clonality in blood. According to the authors, the repertoire data do not permit conclusions about immunological memory after chemotherapy. In healthy donors, the decline in TCR diversity with age was mainly due to loss of richness, whereas in cancer patients loss of evenness also played a role. In both cancer cohorts, the median generation probability rose over the chemotherapy interval, which suggests that the repertoire was reconstituted through rebound thymic output.

TCR beta rearrangements were amplified from genomic DNA isolated from peripheral blood, not from sorted cells or RNA. Rearranged TRB sequences spanning V, D and J segments were amplified in a multiplex touch-down PCR with a mixed TRB-A/B primer pool. Illumina adapters and sample indices were added to the amplicons in two consecutive PCR reactions performed with Phusion HS II polymerase. Amplicons were gel-purified using the NucleoSpin Gel and PCR Clean-up kit and were subsequently checked with Qubit and an Agilent 2100 Bioanalyzer. The libraries were sequenced on an Illumina MiSeq with 600-cycle, single-indexed, paired-end runs. Per the source publication's procedure: TRB sequences were processed with MiXCR versions 2.12 and 3.0.5. Each unique CDR3 nucleotide sequence counted as one clone, and only productive sequences with at least two reads were retained. The repertoire metrics were Shannon diversity, evenness, clonality (defined as one minus evenness), and alpha-parameterized diversity profiles covering alpha 0 to 5. The IGoR algorithm was used to calculate generation probabilities of clones in the paired pre- and post-chemotherapy samples. TCRdb took the public reads, trimmed them with fastp at Q25, ran MiXCR for clone calling and kept in-frame beta chains. Each entry merges the rows of one CDR3 protein and shows their most common DNA and genes. These V and J calls are TCRdb output, not the study's own analysis. This sample holds over 6,000 distinct CDR3 sequences; roughly 35% were observed only once. Less than 6.5% of the sample goes to the ten largest clones.

The germline V gene supplies CDR1 SQVTM and CDR2 ANQGSEA. V is cut by 3 bases and J by 2 bases, and the space between the germline ends is 17 bases. The CDR3 measures 16 amino acids from cysteine to phenylalanine. The retained sequence is limited to the CDR3, 48 bases, with the frame set at the first base. This clonotype registers as medium-sized (0.01 to 0.1%) within its sample. Which antigen it targets is not known. No per-base quality is available; no much larger clone lies one base away. Sequencing was performed on blood. This chain is built from TRBV29-1 and TRBJ2-1; the D region possibly corresponds to TRBD2 (5 bases align). This TCR derives from a human donor in good health. The sequenced DNA is TGCAGCGTTGAGAGACACGAGGCGGGTGCCTACAATGAGCAGTTCTTC. Its product reads: CSVERHEAGAYNEQFF.